This T cell receptor (beta chain) was found in a study of control samples from healthy donors and cancer patients. Profiled with immunoSEQ multiplex PCR; TCRdb holds only in-frame clones, not every one. Here the sample spans fewer than 200,000 clones, 93% being singletons. V dropped 2 bases and J dropped 6; count of bases not matched to a gene: 10. Germline V gives CDR1 MNHEY, CDR2 SVGAGI. This CDR3 spans 16 amino acids. The chain links TRBV6-5 to TRBJ1-2; 9 bases agree with TRBD1. This clonotype was obtained from a woman between 55 and 75 years old in good health. The sample consisted of blood. Here the CDR3 reads CASSYRTGVIYHGYTF. CDR3 in DNA: TGTGCCAGCAGTTACCGGACAGGGGTAATTTATCATGGCTACACCTTC.